This TCR beta chain was identified during a study of cytomegalovirus exposure and HLA in healthy donors. Separation from the approximately 670-subject first cohort characterized the roughly 120-subject validation cohort, to which the donors belonged. In the case of this clone: Its antigen is unknown.

This table comes from immunoSEQ multiplex PCR, and its TCRdb copy is limited to in-frame clones, with some not included. Of approximately 140,000 clones listed, about 83% are singletons. Overall study results and limits: The study listed 150 to 200 cytomegalovirus-associated TCR beta chains.

This clonotype was obtained from a woman in her twenties or thirties in good health and CMV-seronegative. Sample: PBMCs.

CDR3 loop: CASSATGDPYEQYF. CDR3 sequence (DNA): TGTGCCAGCAGCGCGACAGGGGACCCCTACGAGCAGTACTTC. V and J are TRBV9 and TRBJ2-7; 8 nucleotides line up with TRBD1. CDR1 and CDR2 from the germline V gene are SGDLS and YYNGEE. V was pared by 3 bases and J by 2 bases, with 4 bases of the junction left unmatched. The CDR3 extends over 14 amino acids. The full variable domain, in which reference TRBV9 and TRBJ2-7 provide the parts outside the CDR3, is DSGVTQTPKHLITATGQRVTLRCSPRSGDLSVYWYQQSLDQGLQFLIQYYNGEERAKGNILERFSAQQFPDLHSELNLSSLELGDSALYFCASSATGDPYEQYFGPGTRLTVT.